This TCR beta chain was recovered during a study of cytomegalovirus exposure and HLA in healthy donors. The CDR3 has 13 residues. V was pared by 0 bases and J by 5 bases, with 7 bases between. The germline V gene has CDR1 MNHEY and CDR2 SVGAGI. Primers included in the PCR were 60 Vbeta and 13 Jbeta primers. Assay: immunoSEQ multiplex PCR; the TCRdb copy retains only in-frame clones and omits some. The sample records more than 25,000 clones, about three fifths being singletons. Sequenced input: PBMCs. This chain joins TRBV6-5 and TRBJ2-5; possible D gene TRBD1, 5 bases. This TCR derives from a male donor in good health and CMV-seropositive. CDR3: CASSYSQGETQYF. The CDR3, as DNA: TGTGCCAGCAGTTACTCGCAGGGTGAGACCCAGTACTTC.